This TCR beta chain was captured in a study of cytomegalovirus exposure and HLA in healthy donors. V was cut by 5 bases and J by 0 bases, with 5 bases left in between. The CDR3 has 13 residues. Germline V gives CDR1 SNHLY, CDR2 FYNNEI. Both 60 Vbeta primers and 13 Jbeta primers went into the PCR. Sequenced by immunoSEQ multiplex PCR; TCRdb stores in-frame clones only, minus some. The sample lists tens of thousands of clones, 73% occurring once. The material sequenced was PBMCs. The receptor was derived from a man aged 45-65 years in good health and CMV-seronegative. The V gene is TRBV2, the J gene TRBJ2-1, with D hard to call. The CDR3 nucleotides read TGTGCCAGCAGTTACAACTCCTACAATGAGCAGTTCTTC. Its protein is CASSYNSYNEQFF.